The rows below give T cell receptor beta chains drawn from one sample of a study of T cells after yellow fever vaccination. TCRdb ran MiXCR on the 5' RACE reads and lists one entry per CDR3 protein. The data contain approximately 510,000 distinct CDR3 sequences, 21% of them seen just once; the ten biggest clones take up roughly a sixth. The material was PBMCs, obtained roughly 23 days after the first yellow fever vaccination. The origin of the receptors is a man between 18 and 35 years old who received the YFV17D yellow fever vaccine. CDR3s include the opening cysteine and the closing phenylalanine or tryptophan. Clone size is given for some rows only: seen once, a few or many times, or a class if the clone is expanded.

few TRBV6-2/TRBV6-3 CASSQPGAVFYNEQFF
few TRBV12-3/TRBV12-4 CASRRGALNYGYTF
few TRBV12-3/TRBV12-4 CASRSTGGANTGELFF
many TRBV12-3/TRBV12-4 CASGPNGGNTIYF
NA TRBV2 CAISLSGDFTPLHF
NA TRBV4-1 CASSQDGGGSYNEQFF
NA TRBV19 CVARHDLNTEAFF
NA TRBV5-1 CASSSRTGAHEQFF
few TRBV20-1 CSARDQGEIFYGYTF
NA TRBV4-1 CASSQVRVDQPQHF
many TRBV7-2 CASRRQGSYNEQFF
NA TRBV18 CASSLTTGRYGEKLFF
few TRBV4-2 CASSLLRTAGYTF
few TRBV19 CASSDLSGYQETQYF
NA TRBV7-6 CASNRGGFEGETQYF
NA TRBV12-3/TRBV12-4 CASSLLAGTYNEQFF
few TRBV4-3 CASSHHPAGVSDTQYF
NA TRBV10-3 CAISELESDTQYF
NA TRBV4-3 CASSHNAGPKETQYF
NA TRBV4-2 CASSPSTAPGTGELFF
NA TRBV13 CASSSHLTDEKLFF
NA TRBV7-9 CASSLVLVGTDNYGYTF
few TRBV29-1 CSVGWTSETGELFF
few TRBV29-1 CSVAMREHQPQHF
NA TRBV12-3/TRBV12-4 CASRPTGGGEKLFF
few TRBV20-1 CSAPGLSSYEQYF
NA TRBV7-2 CASSLMGDQPQHF
NA TRBV7-9 CASSPDRRGYNSPLHF
many TRBV5-1 CASSLLAEEETQYF
NA TRBV20-1 CSAIPGGRNQPQHF
NA TRBV6-4 CASSEEGGNTEAFF
NA TRBV5-6 CASSSPGFYTEAFF
NA TRBV6-4 CASSDTRGLYAGELFF
few TRBV11-1 CASRSRDRGSEQYF
many TRBV5-1 CASSEARGRDTQYF
few TRBV20-1 CSARIRDSGNTIYF
once TRBV7-2 CASSLAAGRGEKLFF
NA TRBV6-1 CASSLTGEGVTSEQFF
NA TRBV5-6 CASVPGGVLTDTQYF
NA TRBV12-3/TRBV12-4 CASSFPGTETQYF
few TRBV7-9 CASSWGGGDTQYF
few TRBV5-1 CASSGGFGSPLHF
many TRBV27 CASSSWSSGANVLTF
NA TRBV9 CASSVDRTNYGYTF
NA TRBV12-5 CASGRGETEAFF
few TRBV7-9 CASSLWNRGDSPLHF
few TRBV20-1 CSAPLAQPADTGELFF
NA TRBV10-3 CAISASGSDYGYTF
NA TRBV6-5 CASSYGTRNEKLFF
NA TRBV29-1 CSVPGVGAETQYF
few TRBV12-3/TRBV12-4 CASSGEEAFF
NA TRBV5-4 CASSFDRYNEQFF
few TRBV29-1 CSVTGTLNTEAFF
NA TRBV15 CATSRDPGGADTQYF